This is a list of T cell receptor beta chains from one sample in a study of shared clonotypes between healthy human individuals. Clones were sequenced by immunoSEQ multiplex PCR, and TCRdb holds only the in-frame ones, with some missing. Here the sample spans 2.5 million or so clones, approximately 94% being singletons. Sequencing used naive CD4+ T cells sorted from blood. These receptors were collected from a man between 18 and 29 years old in good health. The CDR3 runs from the conserved cysteine through the conserved F or W.

TRBJ2-3 TRBV27 CASSVASGRRKDTQYF
TRBJ2-1 TRBV5-6 CASQREGLRANEQFF
TRBJ2-5 TRBV5-1 CASSPNQETQYF
TRBJ2-5 TRBV12-5 CASGLGPRETQYF
TRBJ2-7 TRBV19 CASSIGGTGLVEQYF
TRBJ1-5 TRBV19 CASNGQGGNQPQHF
TRBJ2-3 TRBV5-1 CASSLAIGQETDTQYF
TRBJ2-1 TRBV9 CASSHRAGGNEQFF
TRBJ1-1 TRBV30 CAWSGGGQGRDEAFF
TRBJ2-2 TRBV7-6 CASSFPGPMNTGELFF
TRBJ2-5 TRBV10-3 CAISDTLAGGQETQYF
TRBJ2-5 TRBV7-2 CASSLGPNARGETQYF
TRBJ2-7 TRBV2 CASSEVHGGTYEQYF
TRBJ1-6 TRBV19 CASSTTYDPPSRPLHF
TRBJ2-1 TRBV7-8 CASSSLDRIYNEQFF
TRBJ2-7 TRBV10-3 CAIGSSPPGEQYF
TRBJ2-1 TRBV2 CASSEGSSGSNEQFF
TRBJ2-1 TRBV7-9 CASSLAGLAGGEQFF
TRBJ1-1 TRBV6-5 CASSKHTEAFF
TRBJ2-1 TRBV11-1 CASRQTSLSGTYNEQFF
TRBJ2-1 TRBV29-1 CSAAGLARGEQFF
TRBJ1-4 TRBV6-6 CASSRDRGEKLFF
TRBJ2-7 TRBV5-4 CASSLGGAGGSYEQYF
TRBJ2-2 TRBV10-3 CATGQGESTGELFF
TRBJ2-7 TRBV4-3 CASSQDLGHEQYF
TRBJ2-3 TRBV5-6 CASSLSRDTDTQYF
TRBJ1-1 TRBV5-1 CASSLYVNTEAFF
TRBJ1-1 TRBV2 CASRNFMNTEAFF
TRBJ2-7 TRBV11-3 CASSPGSGYSYEQYF
TRBJ1-2 TRBV18 CASSRDREIGYTF
TRBJ1-6 TRBV28 CASSLGVSSYNSPLHF
TRBJ2-7 TRBV28 CASSLDWGSYEQYF
TRBJ1-1 TRBV5-1 CASSLRGSTEAFF
TRBJ1-1 TRBV29-1 CSVVTLHEAFF
TRBJ2-2 TRBV11-3 CASSLRQGLNTGELFF
TRBJ2-3 TRBV7-9 CASTPPDYKVESTDTQYF
TRBJ2-1 TRBV7-8 CASSSLAEQFF
TRBJ1-2 TRBV7-8 CASSPPFAGDGYTF
TRBJ1-5 TRBV30 CAWSAGEIYNQPQHF
TRBJ2-1 TRBV7-2 CASRGGSGPLSSYNEQFF
TRBJ2-1 TRBV6-1 CASSDQGIYNEQFF
TRBJ1-2 TRBV5-1 CASSALTVSYGYTF
TRBJ2-5 TRBV7-9 CASRHPPHRDREQETQYF
TRBJ2-5 TRBV7-9 CASSLGGRSGQYF
TRBJ2-3 TRBV2 CASRIDGASTDTQYF
TRBJ2-4 TRBV5-4 CASSTGAKNIQYF